This record concerns one TCR beta chain sequence. What it binds is unknown. Sequencing was performed with immunoSEQ multiplex PCR; in TCRdb, only in-frame clones are kept and a portion is missing. The sample shows around 21,000 clones, 85% to 90% of them seen only once. CFSE-labeled sorted T cells met regulatory or mature dendritic cells for 4 to 6 days. These data originate in a study of regulatory dendritic cells for organ transplantation. The V gene's germline CDR1 is LGHNA and CDR2 YSLEER. The CDR3 is 15 amino acids. V shed 0 bases and J shed 4 bases, with 12 bases lying between them. Study observations and caveats: The most alloreactive TCR clonotypes were found in resting memory CD8+ cells. Regulatory dendritic cells appeared to expand memory CD8+ clones less than mature ones.

This chain links TRBV4-3 with TRBJ1-2; maybe TRBD1 (5 bases). Sequenced sample: naive CD4+ T cells from blood cultured with dendritic cells. Subset specified: CD45RA+ naive T cells. The sequence derives from a human donor in good health. This CDR3 is CASSQEYGAPYGYTF. DNA for the CDR3: TGCGCCAGCAGCCAAGAATACGGGGCCCCCTATGGCTACACCTTC.